These 30 T cell receptor beta chains originate from one sample sequenced in a study of OX40 agonist ivuxolimab in advanced cancers. This table comes from immunoSEQ multiplex PCR, and its TCRdb copy is limited to in-frame clones, with some not included. The sample lists around 30,000 clones, approximately 90% occurring once. The source material was CD4+ or CD8+ T cells sorted from blood, sampled in a trial of the OX40 agonist ivuxolimab. The receptors were gathered from an adult with an advanced solid tumor such as melanoma, head and neck, liver or kidney cancer.

The rearrangement links TRBV6-5 to TRBJ2-1, with D tentatively TRBD1 (6 bases). This CDR3 is 14 amino acids long. V lost 3 bases to trimming and J lost 5 bases, with 11 bases between them. In germline, CDR1 is MNHEY, CDR2 SVGAGI. The DNA of the CDR3 is TGTGCCAGCAGTTATACAGGGAGCCACAATGAGCAGTTCTTC. Protein sequence: CASSYTGSHNEQFF.

The CDR3, as DNA: TGTGCAAGCGGGGTGAGGCAGGGGCGAAACACTGAAGCTTTCTTT. Its protein product is CASGVRQGRNTEAFF. The V gene is TRBV5-4, the J gene TRBJ1-1, with D maybe TRBD1 (6 bases). CDR1 and CDR2 from the germline V gene are SGHNT and YYREEE (reference sequence). CDR3 length equals 15 residues.

The chain carries TRBV7-9 and TRBJ2-1; 7 bases align to TRBD1. This CDR3 spans 15 amino acids. Germline lookup yields CDR1 SEHNR and CDR2 FQNEAQ (reference sequence). The J segment lost 4 bases and the V segment lost 5 bases, leaving 8 bases of the junction unmatched. The CDR3 DNA reads as TGTGCCAGCAGCGCCCAGGGGGTACCTTACAATGAGCAGTTCTTC. Its translation: CASSAQGVPYNEQFF.

This clone was observed once. The genes are TRBV28 and TRBJ2-1, with 7 bases that match TRBD1. Germline lookup yields CDR1 MDHEN and CDR2 SYDVKM. V was clipped by 4 bases and J by 8 bases; unmatched bases: 8. The CDR3 has 14 residues. The CDR3 loop is CASSSTGRGDEQFF. CDR3 in DNA: TGTGCCAGCAGTTCGACAGGGCGAGGCGATGAGCAGTTCTTC. The whole variable domain, remainder taken from reference TRBV28 and TRBJ2-1, is DVKVTQSSRYLVKRTGEKVFLECVQDMDHENMFWYRQDPGLGLRLIYFSYDVKMKEKGDIPEGYSVSREKKERFSLILESASTNQTSMYLCASSSTGRGDEQFFGPGTRLTVL.

CDR3 nucleotide sequence: TGTGCCAGCAGTTGGGGACAGGGGCCCTACGAGCAGTACTTC. Translation gives CASSWGQGPYEQYF. V usage is TRBV6-6 and J usage is TRBJ2-5, with 10 nucleotides matching TRBD1. The J call is uncertain, as TRBJ2-7 better fits the DNA end. This CDR3 has 14 amino acids. CDR1 and CDR2 from the germline V gene are MNHNY and SVGAGI (reference sequence).

This chain connects TRBV19 to TRBJ1-5; D remains ambiguous. The germline V gene encodes CDR1 LNHDA and CDR2 SQIVND (reference sequence). The CDR3 contains 12 residues. Trimming took off 7 bases at V and 7 bases at J, with 11 bases between the two ends. CDR3 sequence (DNA): TGTGCCAGTAAGGACCTAGGCCAGCCCCAGCATTTT. The encoded protein is CASKDLGQPQHF.

The CDR3 loop is CASSENRGSDYGYTF. The CDR3 bases are TGTGCCAGCAGTGAAAATCGGGGCAGCGACTATGGCTACACCTTC. V gene TRBV2 combines with J gene TRBJ1-2; TRBD1 might be the D (5 bases). Trimming shortened V by 2 bases and J by 3 bases, and 13 bases separated the two germline ends. The CDR3 is made up of 15 amino acids. CDR1 SNHLY and CDR2 FYNNEI come from the germline V gene.

The V and J genes are TRBV10-3 and TRBJ2-1, with D possibly being TRBD1 (5 bases). V was shortened by 7 bases and J by 3 bases, with 16 bases between the two germline ends. Germline loops: CDR1 ENHRY, CDR2 SYGVKD. The CDR3 length is 15 residues. Here the CDR3 DNA reads TGTGCCATCACCCAAATATTAGGGGTCTACAATGAGCAGTTCTTC. Translated: CAITQILGVYNEQFF.

V usage is TRBV6-5 and J usage is TRBJ1-5; 9 bases are shared with TRBD1. Germline CDR1 reads MNHEY; CDR2 reads SVGAGI. CDR3 length equals 14 residues. V shed 6 bases and J 4 bases; nucleotides not matched to a gene: 4. CDR3 loop: CASRSGTGNQPQHF. CDR3 nucleotides: TGTGCCAGCAGATCCGGGACAGGGAATCAGCCCCAGCATTTT.

This chain connects TRBV27 to TRBJ1-5, with TRBD1 as a possible D gene (6 bases). The CDR3 length is 15 residues. V was cut by 5 bases and J by 0 bases, with 11 bases left in between. Germline CDR1 MNHEY, CDR2 SMNVEV (reference sequence). The DNA of the CDR3 is TGTGCCAGCAGTAACACAGGGACTAGCAATCAGCCCCAGCATTTT. It encodes CASSNTGTSNQPQHF.

V is TRBV6-5 and J is TRBJ1-2; D is uncertain. The V end was cut by 2 bases, the J end by 8 bases, with 15 bases between. The CDR3 sequence is 14 residues long. Per germline, CDR1 MNHEY and CDR2 SVGAGI. In DNA, the CDR3 is TGTGCCAGCAGTTACGGCACCTCCTTGAGGGGCTACACCTTC. The encoded protein is CASSYGTSLRGYTF.

This clone came up once. The gene calls are TRBV27 and TRBJ1-2; possible D gene TRBD1, 5 bases. The V and J ends lost 8 bases and 6 bases respectively, with 19 bases between them. The CDR3 runs to 14 residues. The germline V gene encodes CDR1 MNHEY and CDR2 SMNVEV (reference sequence). The CDR3 nucleotides read TGTGCCAGCCGTCAAAGTGTGGGGGTCCATGGCTACACCTTC. Protein sequence: CASRQSVGVHGYTF.

The gene calls are TRBV7-9 and TRBJ2-7; D not certain. With 5 bases removed from V and 3 bases from J, the gap between germline ends came to 11 bases. The CDR3 is 13 amino acids. Germline V gene sequence: CDR1 SEHNR, CDR2 FQNEAQ (reference sequence). The CDR3 DNA sequence: TGTGCCAGCAGCAAAGATCCGAGCTACGAGCAGTACTTC. It translates to CASSKDPSYEQYF.

The genes are TRBV7-9 and TRBJ1-5; the D is unclear. The ends were cut back, 2 bases at V and 7 bases at J, with 12 bases in the middle. The CDR3 contains 14 residues. The V gene's germline CDR1 is SEHNR and CDR2 FQNEAQ (reference sequence). The CDR3: CASSLSFGVQPQHF. The CDR3 bases are TGTGCCAGCAGCTTATCATTCGGGGTCCAGCCCCAGCATTTT.

This chain connects TRBV18 to TRBJ2-3; D not certain. Trimming removed 3 bases from V and 6 bases from J, with 13 bases in between. Germline V lookup: CDR1 KGHSH, CDR2 LQKENI. The CDR3 totals 14 residues. The CDR3 sequence is CASSPPVGGDTQYF. The CDR3 DNA reads TGTGCCAGCTCACCCCCCGTGGGCGGCGATACGCAGTATTTT.

The rearrangement uses TRBV5-4 and TRBJ2-7; the match to TRBD1 covers 12 bases. The CDR3 is 15 residues long. J lost 6 bases, V lost 2 bases, and 6 bases had no gene match. Germline V gives CDR1 SGHNT, CDR2 YYREEE (reference sequence). CDR3 loop: CASSFLGTGGPEQYF. Here the CDR3 DNA reads TGTGCCAGCAGCTTCCTCGGGACAGGGGGCCCCGAGCAGTACTTC.

The chain couples TRBV4-1 to TRBJ2-5; D remains unclear. The ends were cut back, 0 bases at V and 1 base at J, with 12 bases in the middle. Looked up from germline, CDR1 is MGHRA and CDR2 is YSYEKL. This CDR3 is built from 16 residues. Here the CDR3 DNA reads TGCGCCAGCAGCCAAGATCCCCGCGCAGGCCAAGAGACCCAGTACTTC. Translating it yields CASSQDPRAGQETQYF.

CDR3 sequence: CASRLTGTGGYTF. CDR3 in DNA: TGTGCCAGCAGATTGACCGGGACAGGCGGCTACACCTTC. The J gene is TRBJ1-2, the V gene TRBV28, with 8 positions matching TRBD1. V lost 6 bases and J lost 8; bases outside the gene matches: 8. The germline CDR1 and CDR2 sequences are MDHEN and SYDVKM. This CDR3 is built from 13 residues.

The V gene is TRBV5-5, the J gene TRBJ2-3, with D perhaps being TRBD1 or TRBD2 (5 bases each). This CDR3 has 14 amino acids. Germline values: CDR1 SGHKS, CDR2 YYEKEE (reference sequence). Trimming cost V 0 bases and J 2 bases, with 7 bases left between them. The CDR3 DNA reads as TGTGCCAGCAGCTTGGGGGGGTTCACAGATACGCAGTATTTT. Its protein is CASSLGGFTDTQYF.

This clone appeared a single time. The chain has TRBV7-9 and TRBJ1-1; no reliable D call. V was clipped by 5 bases and J by 10 bases, with 11 bases between them. Germline V gene sequence: CDR1 SEHNR, CDR2 FQNEAQ (reference sequence). The CDR3 is made up of 11 amino acids. The CDR3 region is CASSLNRGAFF. CDR3 nucleotide sequence: TGTGCCAGCAGCCTTAACCGCGGAGCTTTCTTT.

The genes are TRBV21-1 and TRBJ2-7. TRBV21-1 is marked as a pseudogene. The CDR3 consists of 15 residues. CDR3 in amino acids: CASSKVAGVAYEQYF. DNA for the CDR3: TGTGCCAGCAGCAAAGTCGCAGGAGTCGCCTACGAGCAGTACTTC.

This clone was detected only once. The chain couples TRBV27 to TRBJ2-7, with D possibly being TRBD1 (6 bases). From germline, CDR1 is MNHEY and CDR2 SMNVEV (reference sequence). V lost 6 bases and J 1 base, leaving 10 bases between the germline ends. The length of the CDR3 is 13 residues. The CDR3 DNA follows: TGTGCCAGCAGCTTGGACAGTTCCTACGAGCAGTACTTC. Residues: CASSLDSSYEQYF.

J is TRBJ2-2 and V is TRBV2; TRBD1 matches at 10 bases. There are 16 residues in the CDR3. Germline CDR1 reads SNHLY; CDR2 reads FYNNEI. With 6 bases clipped from V and 4 bases from J, the junction kept 8 bases outside the gene matches. Here the CDR3 reads CASSPRQGASTGELFF. The CDR3 DNA is TGTGCCAGCAGCCCTAGACAGGGGGCAAGCACCGGGGAGCTGTTTTTT.

The chain couples TRBV6-6 to TRBJ1-3; 7 bases are shared with TRBD1. CDR1 is MNHNY and CDR2 is SVGAGI in the germline V gene (reference sequence). The CDR3 is made up of 14 amino acids. V shed 2 bases, J shed 6 bases, and the junction held 4 bases outside the gene matches. The CDR3 region is CASSYGDSINTIYF. The CDR3 DNA follows: TGTGCCAGCAGTTACGGGGACAGCATAAACACCATATATTTT.

The J gene is TRBJ2-7, the V gene TRBV27; TRBD1 might be the D (5 bases). CDR3 size: 16 residues. V lost 2 bases, J lost 3 bases, and 17 bases lay in between. Germline V CDR1 and CDR2: MNHEY, SMNVEV (reference sequence). This chain's CDR3 is CASSLSVGYRNYEQYF. CDR3 nucleotides: TGTGCCAGCAGTTTAAGTGTGGGGTACAGGAACTACGAGCAGTACTTC.

The V gene is TRBV29-1, the J gene TRBJ2-1; 7 bases are a match to TRBD2. This CDR3 has 14 residues. Germline CDR1 is SQVTM and CDR2 is ANQGSEA. J was trimmed by 1 base and V by 7 bases; bases with no gene match: 7. In DNA form, the CDR3 reads TGCAGCGCCCCTGGACTAGAATCCTACAATGAGCAGTTCTTC. Translating gives CSAPGLESYNEQFF.

The J gene is TRBJ2-7, the V gene TRBV6-5; 7 positions match TRBD2. Germline CDR1 and CDR2: MNHEY and SVGAGI. The length of the CDR3 is 14 residues. With 6 bases clipped from V and 4 bases from J, the junction kept 9 bases outside the gene matches. The CDR3 reads CASRGGGRDYEQYF. DNA of the CDR3: TGTGCCAGCAGGGGCGGCGGGAGAGATTACGAGCAGTACTTC.

This chain connects TRBV30 to TRBJ1-4; D not certain. Trimming removed 3 bases from V and 4 bases from J, with 6 bases in between. CDR3 length: 12 residues. Germline V lookup: CDR1 GTSNPN, CDR2 SVGIG (reference sequence). CDR3 in amino acids: CAWSGLNEKLFF. The CDR3 nucleotides read TGTGCCTGGAGCGGACTTAATGAAAAACTGTTTTTT. Drawing the rest from reference TRBV30 and TRBJ1-4, the complete variable domain is SQTIHQWPATLVQPVGSPLSLECTVEGTSNPNLYWYRQAAGRGLQLLFYSVGIGQISSEVPQNLSASRPQDRQFILSSKKLLLSDSGFYLCAWSGLNEKLFFGSGTQLSVL.

The chain uses TRBV10-3 and TRBJ2-2; 7 bases agree with TRBD1. CDR3 length: 18 amino acids. Trimming removed 0 bases from V and 0 bases from J; junction bases left unmatched: 7. The germline gives CDR1 ENHRY, CDR2 SYGVKD. The CDR3 DNA is TGTGCCATCAGTGAGTCTCCTCGGACAGGTTCGAACACCGGGGAGCTGTTTTTT. The encoded protein is CAISESPRTGSNTGELFF.

The chain combines TRBV19 with TRBJ1-1, with D perhaps matching TRBD1 (5 bases). The CDR3 contains 12 residues. Per germline, CDR1 LNHDA and CDR2 SQIVND (reference sequence). Trimming took off 3 bases at V and 8 bases at J, with 10 bases between the two ends. CDR3 nucleotide sequence: TGTGCCAGTAGTATTGCAGGGTCCGAAGCTTTCTTT. This sequence encodes CASSIAGSEAFF. The full variable domain, its missing parts supplied by reference TRBV19 and TRBJ1-1, is DGGITQSPKYLFRKEGQNVTLSCEQNLNHDAMYWYRQDPGQGLRLIYYSQIVNDFQKGDIAEGYSVSREKKESFPLTVTSAQKNPTAFYLCASSIAGSEAFFGQGTRLTVV.